This T cell receptor (beta chain) emerged from a study of graft-versus-host responses after intestinal transplantation. Study-level findings and limits: Recipient marrow showed GvH clones, some seen first in ileum or blood.

Only in-frame clones appear in the TCRdb table, and some are missing; sequencing was by immunoSEQ multiplex PCR. The sample consists of about 31,000 clones, approximately 83% of them appearing once. Comment on this clone: Its antigen is as yet unknown.

The CDR3 totals 17 residues. Germline values: CDR1 SGHAT, CDR2 FQDESV (reference sequence). Trimming cost V 5 bases and J 10 bases; bases outside gene matches: 18. Sequenced material: unstimulated CD8+ T cells sorted from spleen or lymph node cells, taken before intestinal transplant. The receptor was isolated from a human donor who received an intestinal transplant. This chain connects TRBV11-1 to TRBJ2-1, with 9 nucleotides matching TRBD2. CDR3 coding DNA: TGTGCCAGCAGCCCCACATCGCGGGAGGGCCTTCCGATCGAGCAGTTCTTC. As protein: CASSPTSREGLPIEQFF.